The T cell receptor beta chain described here comes from a study of tumor-infiltrating lymphocytes in primary liver carcinoma. Study-wide context: Treatment of the patients' primary liver carcinoma consisted of surgical resection. Overall study findings and caveats: There was no comparison of CD4+ and CD8+ repertoires, as samples were bulk unsorted. Reduced overlap was seen in tumor-adjacent and tumor-blood pairs versus tumor region pairs. Significantly larger top-250-clone fractions were found in tumors than in blood (p = 0.039).

About this clonotype itself: Its antigen is not known.

Blood RNA came from unsorted whole blood; germline DNA was also extracted. CDR3 length equals 15 residues. The germline V gene encodes CDR1 MNHEY and CDR2 SVGAGI. V was trimmed by 4 bases and J by 3 bases, leaving 13 bases between them. From approximately 490 ng total RNA, TCR beta cDNA was generated with a primer in the constant region. Libraries for TCR beta were built through three nested multiplex PCR rounds, which together made up a slightly modified ARM-PCR procedure. Two initial PCR rounds of about 11 cycles each paired TRBV1-TRBV30 forward primers with a C-beta reverse primer. TCRdb called the multiplex PCR reads again in MiXCR, with one record for every CDR3 protein. The sample gives 200,000 or so distinct CDR3 sequences, approximately 65% of which show up once; 5.5% to 9% is in the top ten.

Sequenced material: peripheral blood. This clonotype originated in a woman in her sixties with primary liver carcinoma and hepatitis B virus infection. The chain combines TRBV6-5 with TRBJ1-3; weak D call: TRBD1 (5 bases). This chain's CDR3 is CASSFRRDYGNTIYF. The CDR3 bases are TGTGCCAGCAGTTTCCGCAGGGACTATGGAAACACCATATATTTT.